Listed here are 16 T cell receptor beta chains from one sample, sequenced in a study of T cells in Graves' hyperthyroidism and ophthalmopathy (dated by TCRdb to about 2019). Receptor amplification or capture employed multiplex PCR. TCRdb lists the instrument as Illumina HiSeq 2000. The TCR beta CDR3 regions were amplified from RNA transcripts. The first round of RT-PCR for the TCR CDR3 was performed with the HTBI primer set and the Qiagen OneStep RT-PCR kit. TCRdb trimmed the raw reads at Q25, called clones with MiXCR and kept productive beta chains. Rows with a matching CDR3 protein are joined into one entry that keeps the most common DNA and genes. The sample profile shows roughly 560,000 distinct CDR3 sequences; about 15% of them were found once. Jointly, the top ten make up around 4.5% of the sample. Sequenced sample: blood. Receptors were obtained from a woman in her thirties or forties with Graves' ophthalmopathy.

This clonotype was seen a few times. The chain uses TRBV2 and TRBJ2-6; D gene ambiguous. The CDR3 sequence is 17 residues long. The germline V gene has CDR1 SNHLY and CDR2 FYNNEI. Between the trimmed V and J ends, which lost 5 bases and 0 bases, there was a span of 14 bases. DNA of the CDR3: TGTGCCAGCAGTCTGGAAGGTATCAGCTCTGGGGCCAACGTCCTGACTTTC. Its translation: CASSLEGISSGANVLTF.

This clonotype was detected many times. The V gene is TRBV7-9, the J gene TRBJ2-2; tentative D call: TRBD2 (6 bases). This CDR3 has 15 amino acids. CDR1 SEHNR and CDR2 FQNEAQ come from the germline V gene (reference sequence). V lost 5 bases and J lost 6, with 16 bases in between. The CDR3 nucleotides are TGTGCCAGCAGCCACAATTCGGAGGGTCCCGGGGAGCTGTTTTTT. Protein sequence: CASSHNSEGPGELFF.

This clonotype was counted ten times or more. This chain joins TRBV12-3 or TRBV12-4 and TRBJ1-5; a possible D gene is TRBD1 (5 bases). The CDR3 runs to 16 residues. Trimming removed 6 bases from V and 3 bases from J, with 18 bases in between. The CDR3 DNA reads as TGTGCCAGCAGCCGGGACTCAGCCCCCCACAATCAGCCCCAGCATTTT. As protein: CASSRDSAPHNQPQHF.

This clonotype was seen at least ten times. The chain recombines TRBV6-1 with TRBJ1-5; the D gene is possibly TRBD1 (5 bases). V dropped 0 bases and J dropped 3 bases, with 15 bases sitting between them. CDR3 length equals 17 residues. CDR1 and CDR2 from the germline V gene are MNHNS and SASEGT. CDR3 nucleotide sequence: TGTGCCAGCAGTGAAGCCCTTGTGGGGGTAATCAATCAGCCCCAGCATTTT. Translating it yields CASSEALVGVINQPQHF.

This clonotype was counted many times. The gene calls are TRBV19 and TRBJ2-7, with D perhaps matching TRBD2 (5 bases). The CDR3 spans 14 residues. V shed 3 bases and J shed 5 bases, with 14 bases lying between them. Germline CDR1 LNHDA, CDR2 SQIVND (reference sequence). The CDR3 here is CASSITPFGDEQYF. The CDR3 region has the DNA TGTGCCAGTAGTATCACCCCGTTCGGGGACGAGCAGTACTTC.

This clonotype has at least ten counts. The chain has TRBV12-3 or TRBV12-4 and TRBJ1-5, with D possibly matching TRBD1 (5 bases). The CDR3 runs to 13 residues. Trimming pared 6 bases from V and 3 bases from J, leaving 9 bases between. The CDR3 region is CASRGRINQPQHF. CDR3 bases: TGTGCCAGCAGGGGACGGATCAATCAGCCCCAGCATTTT.

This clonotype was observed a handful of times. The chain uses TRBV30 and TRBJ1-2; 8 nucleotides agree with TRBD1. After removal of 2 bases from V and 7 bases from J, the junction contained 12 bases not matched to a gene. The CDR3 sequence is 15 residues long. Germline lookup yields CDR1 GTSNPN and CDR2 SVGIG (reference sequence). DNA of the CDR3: TGTGCCTGGAGTAAGATACAGGGGGGGGACGGTGGCTACACCTTC. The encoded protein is CAWSKIQGGDGGYTF.

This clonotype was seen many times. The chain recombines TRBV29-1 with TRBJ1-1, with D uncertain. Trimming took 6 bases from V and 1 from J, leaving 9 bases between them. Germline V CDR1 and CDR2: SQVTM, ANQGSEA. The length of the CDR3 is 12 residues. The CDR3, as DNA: TGCAGCGTCATGATCCAGAACACTGAAGCTTTCTTT. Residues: CSVMIQNTEAFF. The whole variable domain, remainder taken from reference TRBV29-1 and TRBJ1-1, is SAVISQKPSRDICQRGTSLTIQCQVDSQVTMMFWYRQQPGQSLTLIATANQGSEATYESGFVIDKFPISRPNLTFSTLTVSNMSPEDSSIYLCSVMIQNTEAFFGQGTRLTVV.

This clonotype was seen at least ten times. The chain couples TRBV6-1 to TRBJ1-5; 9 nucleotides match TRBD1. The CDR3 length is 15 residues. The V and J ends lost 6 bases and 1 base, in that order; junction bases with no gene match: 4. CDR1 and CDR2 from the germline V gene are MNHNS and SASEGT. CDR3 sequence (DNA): TGTGCCAGCAGCCCCGGGACAGGGAGCAATCAGCCCCAGCATTTT. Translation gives CASSPGTGSNQPQHF.

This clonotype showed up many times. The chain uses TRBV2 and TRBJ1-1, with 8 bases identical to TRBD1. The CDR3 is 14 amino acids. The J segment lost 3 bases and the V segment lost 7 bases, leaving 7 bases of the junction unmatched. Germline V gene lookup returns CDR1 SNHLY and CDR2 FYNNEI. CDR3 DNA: TGTGCCAGCAAGAGGGACAGGATCGACACTGAAGCTTTCTTT. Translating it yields CASKRDRIDTEAFF.

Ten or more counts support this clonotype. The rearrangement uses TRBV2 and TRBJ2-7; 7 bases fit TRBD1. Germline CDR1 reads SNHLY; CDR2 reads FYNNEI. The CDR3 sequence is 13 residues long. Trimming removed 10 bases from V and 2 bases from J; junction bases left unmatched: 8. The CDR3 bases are TGTGCCACCAATACAGGGGCCACCTACGAGCAGTACTTC. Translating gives CATNTGATYEQYF. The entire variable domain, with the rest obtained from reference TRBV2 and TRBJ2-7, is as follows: EPEVTQTPSHQVTQMGQEVILRCVPISNHLYFYWYRQILGQKVEFLVSFYNNEISEKSEIFDDQFSVERPDGSNFTLKIRSTKLEDSAMYFCATNTGATYEQYFGPGTRLTVT.

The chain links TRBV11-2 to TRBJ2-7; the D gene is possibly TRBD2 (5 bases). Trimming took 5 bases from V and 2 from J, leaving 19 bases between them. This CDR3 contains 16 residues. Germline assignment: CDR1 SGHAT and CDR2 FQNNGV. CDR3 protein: CASSPSSGPVTYEQYF. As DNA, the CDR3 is TGTGCCAGCAGCCCCTCCAGCGGCCCGGTGACCTACGAGCAGTACTTC. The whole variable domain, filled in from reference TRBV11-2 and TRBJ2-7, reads EAGVAQSPRYKIIEKRQSVAFWCNPISGHATLYWYQQILGQGPKLLIQFQNNGVVDDSQLPKDRFSAERLKGVDSTLKIQPAKLEDSAVYLCASSPSSGPVTYEQYFGPGTRLTVT.

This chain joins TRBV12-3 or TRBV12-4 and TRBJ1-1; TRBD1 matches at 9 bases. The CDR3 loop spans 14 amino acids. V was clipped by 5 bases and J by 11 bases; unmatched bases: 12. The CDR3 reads CASSPGQGPGSAFF. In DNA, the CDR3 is TGTGCCAGCAGTCCCGGACAGGGGCCGGGAAGTGCTTTCTTT.

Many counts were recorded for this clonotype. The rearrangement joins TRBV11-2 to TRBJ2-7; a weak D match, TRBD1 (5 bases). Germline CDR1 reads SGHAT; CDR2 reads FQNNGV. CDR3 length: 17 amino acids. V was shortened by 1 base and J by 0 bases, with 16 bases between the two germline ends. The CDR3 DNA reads TGTGCCAGCAGCTTAGGTCCCCTTGGGGCAACCTCCTACGAGCAGTACTTC. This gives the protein CASSLGPLGATSYEQYF.

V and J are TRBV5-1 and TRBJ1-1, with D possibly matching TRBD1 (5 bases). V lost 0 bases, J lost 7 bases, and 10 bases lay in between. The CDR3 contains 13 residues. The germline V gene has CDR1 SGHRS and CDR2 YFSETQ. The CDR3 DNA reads TGCGCCAGCAGCTTGGGGAGGGACGGTGAAGCTTTCTTT. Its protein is CASSLGRDGEAFF.

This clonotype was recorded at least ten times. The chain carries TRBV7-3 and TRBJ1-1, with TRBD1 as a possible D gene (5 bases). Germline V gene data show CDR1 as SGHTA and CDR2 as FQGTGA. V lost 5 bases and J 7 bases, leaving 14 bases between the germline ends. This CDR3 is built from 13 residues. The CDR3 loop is CASSVGGGGEAFF. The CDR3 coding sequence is TGTGCCAGCAGCGTGGGAGGTGGGGGTGAAGCTTTCTTT.